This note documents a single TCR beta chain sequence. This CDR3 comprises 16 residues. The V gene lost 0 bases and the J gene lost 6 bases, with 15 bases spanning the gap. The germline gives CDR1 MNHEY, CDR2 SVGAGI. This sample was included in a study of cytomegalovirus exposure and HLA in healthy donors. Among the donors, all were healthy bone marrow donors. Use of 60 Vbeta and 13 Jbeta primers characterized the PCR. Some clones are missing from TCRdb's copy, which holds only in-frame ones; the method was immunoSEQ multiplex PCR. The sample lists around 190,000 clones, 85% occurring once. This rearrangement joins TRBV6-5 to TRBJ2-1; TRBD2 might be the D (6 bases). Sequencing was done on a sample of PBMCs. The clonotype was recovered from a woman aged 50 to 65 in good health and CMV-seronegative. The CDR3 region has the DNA TGTGCCAGCAGTTACTCGGGCGGGACGTATCGCAATGAGCAGTTCTTC. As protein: CASSYSGGTYRNEQFF.